The next 5 T cell receptor beta chains were all read from a single sample in a study of blood T cell repertoires in COVID-19. Sequencing used immunoSEQ multiplex PCR; TCRdb keeps in-frame clones, though not all of them. The table includes 210,000 or so clones, 80% to 90% detected once. Sequenced input: peripheral blood. These receptors all stem from a man younger than 35 with active or convalescent COVID-19.

This chain uses TRBV7-9 with TRBJ2-7; 8 bases line up with TRBD1. Germline V gene data show CDR1 as SEHNR and CDR2 as FQNEAQ (reference sequence). This CDR3 spans 14 amino acids. The V and J ends lost 5 bases and 4 bases, in that order; junction bases with no gene match: 7. The CDR3 DNA reads as TGTGCCAGCAGCCTAGGACAGGGCGGTTACGAGCAGTACTTC. This gives the protein CASSLGQGGYEQYF. The full variable domain, completed using reference TRBV7-9 and TRBJ2-7, is DTGVSQNPRHKITKRGQNVTFRCDPISEHNRLYWYRQTLGQGPEFLTYFQNEAQLEKSRLLSDRFSAERPKGSFSTLEIQRTEQGDSAMYLCASSLGQGGYEQYFGPGTRLTVT.

V and J are TRBV7-2 and TRBJ1-6; D gene unclear. Trimming removed 3 bases at V and 12 bases at J, with 18 bases between. This CDR3 comprises 15 residues. The germline gives CDR1 SGHTA, CDR2 FQGNSA. The CDR3 sequence is CASSLDNSPPEPLHF. The CDR3 DNA follows: TGTGCCAGCAGCTTGGATAATAGCCCACCGGAACCCCTCCACTTT.

This sequence joins TRBV28 and TRBJ1-2; D gene unclear. The length of the CDR3 is 13 residues. The V end lost 3 bases, the J end lost 10 bases, and 15 bases lay between the germline ends. The V gene's germline CDR1 is MDHEN and CDR2 SYDVKM. The CDR3 nucleotides are TGTGCCAGCAGTTTTACACGGGTCATAACCTACACCTTC. Translating it yields CASSFTRVITYTF.

The chain recombines TRBV18 with TRBJ1-3, with D tentatively TRBD1 (5 bases). Germline CDR1 is KGHSH and CDR2 is LQKENI. The CDR3 has 17 amino acids. With 4 bases removed from V and 0 bases from J, the gap between germline ends came to 16 bases. This CDR3 reads CASSRDTGSSSGNTIYF. For the CDR3, the DNA is TGTGCCAGCTCACGAGATACAGGATCGAGCTCTGGAAACACCATATATTTT.

The chain joins TRBV2 to TRBJ2-1, with 11 bases that match TRBD1. In germline, CDR1 is SNHLY, CDR2 FYNNEI. With V trimmed by 7 bases and J by 3 bases, 5 bases remained unmatched. The CDR3 totals 15 residues. DNA of the CDR3: TGTGCCAGCAATCTGGACAGGGGGCACTACAATGAGCAGTTCTTC. Its translation: CASNLDRGHYNEQFF.